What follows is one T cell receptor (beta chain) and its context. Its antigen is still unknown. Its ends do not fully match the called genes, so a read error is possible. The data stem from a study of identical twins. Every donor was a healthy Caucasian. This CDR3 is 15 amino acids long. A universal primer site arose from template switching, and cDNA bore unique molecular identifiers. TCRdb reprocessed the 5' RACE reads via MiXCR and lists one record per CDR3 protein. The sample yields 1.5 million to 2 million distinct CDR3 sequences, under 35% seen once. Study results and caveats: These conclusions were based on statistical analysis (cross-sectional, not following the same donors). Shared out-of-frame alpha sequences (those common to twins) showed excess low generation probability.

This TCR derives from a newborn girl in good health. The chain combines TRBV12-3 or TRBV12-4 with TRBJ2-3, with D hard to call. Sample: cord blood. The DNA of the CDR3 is TGTGCCAGCAGTTTAGGCCCGCCGAGCACAGATATGCAGTATTTT. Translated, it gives CASSLGPPSTDMQYF.